These 10 T cell receptor beta chains originate from one sample sequenced in a study of cytomegalovirus exposure and HLA in healthy donors. PCR used 60 Vbeta primers and 13 Jbeta primers. Using immunoSEQ multiplex PCR, the repertoire was profiled, and TCRdb retains in-frame clones only, with some absent. The table includes around 130,000 clones, 55% to 75% detected once. Sequenced: PBMCs. The receptors here all came from a human donor in good health.

The V gene is TRBV30, the J gene TRBJ2-7; 9 bases align to TRBD2. The CDR3 sequence is 15 residues long. Per germline, CDR1 GTSNPN and CDR2 SVGIG (reference sequence). The junction had 9 bases not matched to a gene; V was cut back by 4 bases and J by 2 bases. The CDR3 is CAWTAGLAGPYEQYF. The DNA of the CDR3 is TGTGCCTGGACTGCGGGACTAGCTGGACCCTACGAGCAGTACTTC.

The V call is TRBV6-5, the J call TRBJ1-1; D might be TRBD1 (5 bases). The CDR3 length is 14 residues. Deletions cut 5 bases from V and 1 base from J, with 11 bases between. The germline V gene encodes CDR1 MNHEY and CDR2 SVGAGI. The CDR3, as DNA: TGTGCCAGCAGTATACAGGCGCCGAACACTGAAGCTTTCTTT. Residues: CASSIQAPNTEAFF.

The gene calls are TRBV7-3 and TRBJ2-7; 7 positions agree with TRBD2. This CDR3 has 15 amino acids. The V gene's germline CDR1 is SGHTA and CDR2 FQGTGA. Losses at the gene ends were 5 bases for V and 3 bases for J; bases not matched to a gene: 10. DNA for the CDR3: TGTGCCAGCAGCCCCGAAAGCGGGGCCCTCTACGAGCAGTACTTC. As protein: CASSPESGALYEQYF.

The V call is TRBV6-5, the J call TRBJ2-1; 7 positions match TRBD2. The CDR3 extends over 14 amino acids. J lost 5 bases, V lost 6 bases, and 7 bases had no gene match. Germline-derived CDR1 and CDR2 are MNHEY and SVGAGI. CDR3 DNA: TGTGCCAGCAGCTATTGGGGGGGGGACAATGAGCAGTTCTTC. Translated, it gives CASSYWGGDNEQFF.

This sequence joins TRBV7-6 and TRBJ1-6, with 7 bases matching TRBD1. Germline-derived CDR1 and CDR2 are SGHVS and FNYEAQ. The ends lost 2 bases at V and 5 bases at J; junction bases unmatched: 6. This CDR3 has 16 amino acids. CDR3 amino acids: CASSLQGGGNNSPLHF. The CDR3, as DNA: TGTGCCAGCAGCTTACAAGGGGGCGGTAATAATTCACCCCTCCACTTT.

V usage is TRBV7-8 and J usage is TRBJ2-1, with TRBD2 identical over 7 bases. CDR3 length equals 15 residues. V shed 3 bases and J 4 bases; nucleotides not matched to a gene: 6. Germline loops: CDR1 SGHVS, CDR2 FQNEAQ. The CDR3 is CASSLAGVRYNEQFF. The CDR3, as DNA: TGTGCCAGCAGCTTGGCGGGAGTAAGGTACAATGAGCAGTTCTTC.

This clone has a single count. The V gene is TRBV4-1, the J gene TRBJ2-1; TRBD2 matches 8 bases. Losses at the gene ends were 4 bases for V and 4 bases for J; bases not matched to a gene: 3. CDR3 length equals 14 residues. Per germline, CDR1 MGHRA and CDR2 YSYEKL. CDR3 residues: CASSPLAGYNEQFF. CDR3 coding DNA: TGCGCCAGCAGCCCCTTAGCGGGGTACAATGAGCAGTTCTTC.

The chain links TRBV28 to TRBJ2-7; 7 bases match TRBD1. The length of the CDR3 is 13 residues. V lost 8 bases and J lost 0; bases outside the gene matches: 4. The germline V gene encodes CDR1 MDHEN and CDR2 SYDVKM. CDR3: CASGTAPSYEQYF. CDR3 sequence (DNA): TGTGCCAGCGGGACAGCCCCCTCCTACGAGCAGTACTTC.

CDR3 sequence: CASRMNRALNTEAFF. CDR3 sequence (DNA): TGTGCCAGCAGGATGAACAGGGCGCTAAACACTGAAGCTTTCTTT. The gene calls are TRBV5-4 and TRBJ1-1, with D perhaps TRBD1 (6 bases). This CDR3 spans 15 amino acids. The ends were cut back, 5 bases at V and 2 bases at J, with 16 bases in the middle. Germline CDR1 SGHNT, CDR2 YYREEE (reference sequence).

V is TRBV18 and J is TRBJ2-2, with D possibly TRBD2 on 5 matching bases. This CDR3 has 15 residues. The germline gives CDR1 KGHSH, CDR2 LQKENI. V lost 3 bases, J lost 10 bases, and 18 bases lay in between. The CDR3 coding sequence is TGTGCCAGCTCACCCTACGTGCTAGCACCGGTGGAGCTGTTTTTT. Translated: CASSPYVLAPVELFF.